This T cell receptor (beta chain) was captured by sequencing in a study of blood T cell repertoires in COVID-19. In germline, CDR1 is SGHVS, CDR2 FQNEAQ. J gave up 12 bases and V 5 bases, and 13 bases lay outside the gene matches. The CDR3 is made up of 14 amino acids. Original handling: Nucleated cell number was recorded as an estimate derived from reference gene primer amplification. The protocol was immunoSEQ multiplex PCR, while the TCRdb copy is restricted to in-frame clones and leaves out a portion. Clone size and the V and J calls come from that table; the DNA yielded D and trimming. The profile shows 150,000 to 190,000 clones, about four fifths of them singletons.

The TCR sequence derives from a woman at least 80 years old with acute or convalescent COVID-19. Sequencing input: peripheral blood. The V and J genes are TRBV7-8 and TRBJ2-3; TRBD1 agrees at 8 bases. CDR3 loop: CASSAWDRSGRQYF. The CDR3 bases are TGTGCCAGCAGCGCCTGGGACAGGTCAGGGAGACAGTATTTT.